This paragraph covers one T cell receptor (beta chain) sequence. Its antigen is unknown. This record belongs to a study of CD8+ T cells in alopecia areata. Study-level results: Researchers reported that TCR sharing among patients proved less clear than in mice, possibly HLA-linked. Lesional scalp, especially alopecia totalis/universalis, showed higher clonality than normal scalp.

Reverse transcription of extracted RNA yielded cDNA, which provided the sequencing template. Profiling relied on immunoSEQ multiplex PCR, and the TCRdb table lists in-frame clones only, not all of them. Among about 200,000 clones listed, roughly three fifths were seen once. A FACSAria was used to sort CD4+ and CD8+ T cells. These cells came from PBMCs. Input material: CD8+ T cells sorted from blood. The TCR comes from a human donor in good health.

The CDR3 sequence is CASREGWGNQPQHF. CDR3 sequence (DNA): TGTGCCAGCAGGGAAGGCTGGGGCAATCAGCCCCAGCATTTT. The J gene is TRBJ1-5, the V gene TRBV28; D unclear. The length of the CDR3 is 14 residues. From germline, CDR1 is MDHEN and CDR2 SYDVKM. Trimming removed 6 bases at V and 2 bases at J, with 11 bases between.